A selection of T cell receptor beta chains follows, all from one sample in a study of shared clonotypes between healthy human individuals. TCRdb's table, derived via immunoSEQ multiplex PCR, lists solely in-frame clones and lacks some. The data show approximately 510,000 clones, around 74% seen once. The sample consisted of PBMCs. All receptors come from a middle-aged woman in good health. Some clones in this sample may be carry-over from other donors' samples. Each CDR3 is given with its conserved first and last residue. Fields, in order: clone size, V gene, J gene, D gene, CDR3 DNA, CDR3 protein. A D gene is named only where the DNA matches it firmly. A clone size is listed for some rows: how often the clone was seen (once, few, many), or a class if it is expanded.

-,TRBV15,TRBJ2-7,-,TGTGCCACCAGCAGAGATATGGCCTACGAGCAGTACTTC,CATSRDMAYEQYF
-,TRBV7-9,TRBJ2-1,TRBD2,TGTGCCAGCAGCTTAGATGCGGGAGTAATCTACAATGAGCAGTTCTTC,CASSLDAGVIYNEQFF
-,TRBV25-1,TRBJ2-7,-,TGTGCCAGCAGTGATTACGGGGACGCCTACGAGCAGTACTTC,CASSDYGDAYEQYF
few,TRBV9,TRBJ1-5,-,TGTGCCAGCAGCGTGGCAGGAAGCAATCAGCCCCAGCATTTT,CASSVAGSNQPQHF
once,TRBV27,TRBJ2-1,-,TGTGCCAGCAGTCCCCTGACAGGACACAATGAGCAGTTCTTC,CASSPLTGHNEQFF
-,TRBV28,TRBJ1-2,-,TGTGCCAGCAGTCCCCCCGGGGGTAGGGCGGGCGGCTACACCTTC,CASSPPGGRAGGYTF
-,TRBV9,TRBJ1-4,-,TGTGCCAGCAGCACAATCGACGGTGTGGGGGAAAAACTGTTTTTT,CASSTIDGVGEKLFF
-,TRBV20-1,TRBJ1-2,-,TGCAGGACCCAACGGGGGGACGGCTACACCTTC,CRTQRGDGYTF
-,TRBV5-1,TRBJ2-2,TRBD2,TGCGCCAGCAGCCCGCCGGGACTAGCAGGGCCCGGGGAGCTGTTTTTT,CASSPPGLAGPGELFF
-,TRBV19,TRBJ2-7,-,TGTGCCAGTAGTATCGCAGGGCTGCTGGGCGAGCAGTACTTC,CASSIAGLLGEQYF
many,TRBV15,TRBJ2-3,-,TGTGCCACCAGCAGGAAACTGACAGGACTCGGGAGCACAGATACGCAGTATTTT,CATSRKLTGLGSTDTQYF
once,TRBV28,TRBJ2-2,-,TGTGCCAGCAGTCCCCACACCGGGGAGCTGTTTTTT,CASSPHTGELFF
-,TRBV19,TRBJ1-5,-,TGTGCCAGTAGTCCGCAAAGGACTGGTCAGCCCCAGCATTTT,CASSPQRTGQPQHF
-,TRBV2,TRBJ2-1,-,TGTGCCAGCAGTGAGGGGGGAAATGAGCAGTTCTTC,CASSEGGNEQFF
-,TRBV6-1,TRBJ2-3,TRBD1,TGTGCCAGCAGTCCTCCGGGACAGACAGATACGCAGTATTTT,CASSPPGQTDTQYF
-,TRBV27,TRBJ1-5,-,TGTGCCAGCAGTTTGCGACACAATAGCAATCAGCCCCAGCATTTT,CASSLRHNSNQPQHF
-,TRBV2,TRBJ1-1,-,TGTGCCAGCACTTTGGACACGAACGCTGAAGCTTTCTTT,CASTLDTNAEAFF
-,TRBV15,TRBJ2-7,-,TGTGCCACCAGCAGAGAAGGACCGGAGCAGTACTTC,CATSREGPEQYF
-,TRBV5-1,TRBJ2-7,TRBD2,TGCGCCAGCAGCTTGATAGGACTAGCGGAGCCCTACGAGCAGTACTTC,CASSLIGLAEPYEQYF
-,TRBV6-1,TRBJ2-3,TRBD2,TGTGCCAGCCTGGGGGGGAGTGGGGCAGATACGCAGTATTTT,CASLGGSGADTQYF
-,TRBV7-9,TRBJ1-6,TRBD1,TGTGCCAGCAGCTGGATGGACAGGACTTCACCCCTCCACTTT,CASSWMDRTSPLHF
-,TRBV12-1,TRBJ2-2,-,TGTGCCAGCACCAGACGACAGGGGGCGCGGGGCTGCACCGGGGAGCTGTTTTTT,CASTRRQGARGCTGELFF
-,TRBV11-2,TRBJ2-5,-,TGTGCCAGCAGCTTAGAATACGGGACCCAGTACTTC,CASSLEYGTQYF
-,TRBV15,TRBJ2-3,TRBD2,TGTGCCACCAGCAGAGCCTATAGCGGGAGTCGCACAGATACGCAGTATTTT,CATSRAYSGSRTDTQYF
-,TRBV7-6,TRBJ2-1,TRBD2,TGTGCCAGCAGTCGCCTAAGCGGGGCGAATTACAATGAGCAGTTCTTC,CASSRLSGANYNEQFF
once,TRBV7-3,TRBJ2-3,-,TGTGCCAGCAGCCTACTAGGCTCCATCACAGATACGCAGTATTTT,CASSLLGSITDTQYF
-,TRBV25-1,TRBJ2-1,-,TGTGCCAGCAGTTCCGGGCACAATGAGCAGTTCTTC,CASSSGHNEQFF
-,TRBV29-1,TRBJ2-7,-,TGCAGCGCACGGAGAGGGGTAAGCTACGAGCAGTACTTC,CSARRGVSYEQYF
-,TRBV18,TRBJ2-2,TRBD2,TGTGCCAGCTCACTCTCGACTAGCGAGGCCGGGGAGCTGTTTTTT,CASSLSTSEAGELFF
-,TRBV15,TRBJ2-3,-,TGTGCCACCAGCAGAAAGATGGCAGATACGCAGTATTTT,CATSRKMADTQYF
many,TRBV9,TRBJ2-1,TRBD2,TGTGCCAGCAGCGTAAGCGGGAGCTATTACAATGAGCAGTTCTTC,CASSVSGSYYNEQFF
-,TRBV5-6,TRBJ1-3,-,TGTGCCAGCAGCTTGGGCGGGAACACCATATATTTT,CASSLGGNTIYF
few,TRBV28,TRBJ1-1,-,TGTGCCAGCAGTTTTTACAGGATGGGGAACACTGAAGCTTTCTTT,CASSFYRMGNTEAFF
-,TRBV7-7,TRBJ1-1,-,TGTGCCAGCAGCTCGACAATGAACACTGAAGCTTTCTTT,CASSSTMNTEAFF
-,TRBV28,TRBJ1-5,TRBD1,TGTGCCAGCAGTTTATTCCCAGGGGGAAGTCAGCCCCAGCATTTT,CASSLFPGGSQPQHF
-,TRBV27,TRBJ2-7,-,TGTGCCAGCAGTTTCTGGACAGGAGGGTACGAGCAGTACTTC,CASSFWTGGYEQYF
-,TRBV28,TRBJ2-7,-,TGTGCCAGCAGTTTTCAACCTGCCTACGAGCAGTACTTC,CASSFQPAYEQYF
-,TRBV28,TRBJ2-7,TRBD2,TGTGCCAGCAGCAGCACCGGGACTAGCGGCTACGAGCAGTACTTC,CASSSTGTSGYEQYF
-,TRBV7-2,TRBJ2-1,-,TGTGCCAGCAGCTTAGAGTCCGTAAGCTCCTACAATGAGCAGTTCTTC,CASSLESVSSYNEQFF
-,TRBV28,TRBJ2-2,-,TGTGCCAGCAGTATCCCCTCCACCGGGGAGCTGTTTTTT,CASSIPSTGELFF
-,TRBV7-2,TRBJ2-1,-,TGTGCCAGCGGGACTTCCCGGGGCAATGAGCAGTTCTTC,CASGTSRGNEQFF
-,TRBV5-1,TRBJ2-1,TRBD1,TGCGCCAGCAGCAGGGACCCCCGGACAGGACCCTACAATGAGCAGTTCTTC,CASSRDPRTGPYNEQFF
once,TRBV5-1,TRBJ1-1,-,TGCGCCAGCAGCTTGGGATTCGGGGGTAACACTGAAGCTTTCTTT,CASSLGFGGNTEAFF
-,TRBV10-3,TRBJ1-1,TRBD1,TGTGCCATCAGTGGGAGACAGGGGGGAAGAACTGAAGCTTTCTTT,CAISGRQGGRTEAFF
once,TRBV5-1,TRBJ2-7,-,TGCGCCAGCAGCTTGAGGGACGGATCCTACGAGCAGTACTTC,CASSLRDGSYEQYF
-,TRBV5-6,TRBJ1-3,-,TGTGCCAGCAGCCTTACAGGTGGGGCTGGAAACACCATATATTTT,CASSLTGGAGNTIYF
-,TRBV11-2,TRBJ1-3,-,TGTGCCAGCCGGAGCTCTGGAAACACCATATATTTT,CASRSSGNTIYF
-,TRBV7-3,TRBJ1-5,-,TGTGCCAGCAGCCGGGATCTCAATCAGCCCCAGCATTTT,CASSRDLNQPQHF